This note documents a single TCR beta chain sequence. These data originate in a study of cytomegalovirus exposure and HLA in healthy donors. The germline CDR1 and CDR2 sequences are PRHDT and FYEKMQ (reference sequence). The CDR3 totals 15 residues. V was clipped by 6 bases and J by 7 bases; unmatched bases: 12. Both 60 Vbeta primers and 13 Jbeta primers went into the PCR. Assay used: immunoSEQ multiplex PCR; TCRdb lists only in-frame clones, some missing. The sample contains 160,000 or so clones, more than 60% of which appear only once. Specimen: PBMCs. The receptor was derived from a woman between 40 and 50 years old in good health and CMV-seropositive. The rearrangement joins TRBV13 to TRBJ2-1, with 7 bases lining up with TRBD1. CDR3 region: CASRRDSRGINEQFF. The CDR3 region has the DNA TGTGCCAGCAGAAGGGACAGCCGAGGGATTAATGAGCAGTTCTTC. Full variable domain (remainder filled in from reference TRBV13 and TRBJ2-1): AAGVIQSPRHLIKEKRETATLKCYPIPRHDTVYWYQQGPGQDPQFLISFYEKMQSDKGSIPDRFSAQQFSDYHSELNMSSLELGDSALYFCASRRDSRGINEQFFGPGTRLTVL.